This TCR beta chain is from a study of regulatory T cells in long-lasting Graves disease. Researchers made TCR beta libraries by using iRepertoire HTBI primers and running Arm-PCR on CDR3 regions. Each CDR3 protein is one row after TCRdb ran MiXCR on the multiplex PCR reads. Of roughly 490,000 distinct CDR3 sequences listed, roughly 23% were seen once; the top ten hold 13%. This clonotype has at least ten counts. The antigen remains undetermined. Stated time point: persistent/refractory GD, antithyroid drugs over 5 years with positive TRAb. Extracted PBMC RNA gave rise to the TCR library. Looked up from germline, CDR1 is SGHTA and CDR2 is FQGTGA. The V gene lost 5 bases and the J gene lost 4 bases, with 14 bases spanning the gap. The CDR3 totals 15 residues. Study results and caveats: Fewer public clonotypes were shared by new patients (just under 1,000) than by persistent patients (2,741). It was possible that the small sample size reduced accuracy. Persistent disease was characterized by preferential usage of TRBV28, TRBJ1-2 and TRBJ2-5.

Sequencing was performed on peripheral blood mononuclear cells (PBMCs), taken when the disease was refractory, from a patient treated with antithyroid drugs. The receptor was derived from a female donor with Graves disease. This chain joins TRBV7-3 and TRBJ2-2, with D possibly called TRBD1 or TRBD2 (5 bases each). CDR3 nucleotide sequence: TGTGCCAGCAGCCAGGGACCTATAGTCACCGGGGAGCTGTTTTTT. Amino acid sequence: CASSQGPIVTGELFF.